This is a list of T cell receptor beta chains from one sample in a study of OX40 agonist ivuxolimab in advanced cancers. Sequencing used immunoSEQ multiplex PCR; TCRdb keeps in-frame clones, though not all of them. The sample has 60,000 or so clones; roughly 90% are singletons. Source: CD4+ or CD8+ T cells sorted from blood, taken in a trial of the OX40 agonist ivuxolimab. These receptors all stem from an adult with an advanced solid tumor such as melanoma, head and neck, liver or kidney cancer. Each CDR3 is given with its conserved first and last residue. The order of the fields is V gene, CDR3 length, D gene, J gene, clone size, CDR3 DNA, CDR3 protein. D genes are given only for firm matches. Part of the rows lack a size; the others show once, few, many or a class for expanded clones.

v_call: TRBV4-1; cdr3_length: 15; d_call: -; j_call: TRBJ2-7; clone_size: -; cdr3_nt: TGCGCCAGCAGCCAAGAAAGGACGGGGTCATCCGAGCAGTACTTC; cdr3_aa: CASSQERTGSSEQYF
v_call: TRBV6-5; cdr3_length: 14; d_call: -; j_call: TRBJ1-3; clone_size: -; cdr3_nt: TGTGCCAGCAGGCGACAGGACTCTGGAAACACCATATATTTT; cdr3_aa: CASRRQDSGNTIYF
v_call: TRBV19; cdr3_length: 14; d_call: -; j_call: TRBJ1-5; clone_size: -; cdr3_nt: TGTGCCAGTAGTATCAGGGATCGGAATCAGCCCCAGCATTTT; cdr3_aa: CASSIRDRNQPQHF
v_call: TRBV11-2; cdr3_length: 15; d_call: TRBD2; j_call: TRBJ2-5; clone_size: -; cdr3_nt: TGTGCCAGCAGCAAGAGACTAGCGGGACAAGAGACCCAGTACTTC; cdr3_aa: CASSKRLAGQETQYF
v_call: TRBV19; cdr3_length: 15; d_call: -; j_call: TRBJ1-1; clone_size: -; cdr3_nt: TGTGCCAGTAACACAGGCAGCCTCGGCAGGACTGAAGCTTTCTTT; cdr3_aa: CASNTGSLGRTEAFF
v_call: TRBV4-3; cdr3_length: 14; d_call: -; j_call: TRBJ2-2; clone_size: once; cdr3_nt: TGCGCCAGCAGCCAAGGGACAAACACCGGGGAGCTGTTTTTT; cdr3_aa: CASSQGTNTGELFF
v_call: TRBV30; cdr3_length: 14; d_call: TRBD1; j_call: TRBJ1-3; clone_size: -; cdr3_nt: TGTGCCTGGAGTGTACGAAGGGGGCTAGACACCATATATTTT; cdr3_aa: CAWSVRRGLDTIYF
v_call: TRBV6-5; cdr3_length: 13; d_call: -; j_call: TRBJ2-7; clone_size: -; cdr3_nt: TGTGCCAGCAGGCCCCGGGCCTCCTACGAGCAGTACTTC; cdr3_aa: CASRPRASYEQYF
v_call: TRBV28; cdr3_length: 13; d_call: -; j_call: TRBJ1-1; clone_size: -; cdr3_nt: TGTGCCAGCAGTTTCAGGAAGAACACTGAAGCTTTCTTT; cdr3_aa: CASSFRKNTEAFF
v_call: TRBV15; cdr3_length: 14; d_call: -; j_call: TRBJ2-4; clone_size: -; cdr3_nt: TGTGCCACCAGCTTTGCGCCCGACGTAAACATTCAGTACTTC; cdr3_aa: CATSFAPDVNIQYF
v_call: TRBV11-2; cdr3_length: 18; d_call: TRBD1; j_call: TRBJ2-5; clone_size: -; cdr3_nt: TGTGCCAGCAACAACCTACAGGGCCCTGACAGGGAAGGAGAGACCCAGTACTTC; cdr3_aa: CASNNLQGPDREGETQYF
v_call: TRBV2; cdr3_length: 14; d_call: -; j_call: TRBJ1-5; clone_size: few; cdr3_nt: TGTGCCAGCAGTGAGGGCGGCCCCAATCAGCCCCAGCATTTT; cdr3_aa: CASSEGGPNQPQHF
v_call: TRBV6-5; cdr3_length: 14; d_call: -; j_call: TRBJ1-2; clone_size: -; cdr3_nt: TGTGCCAGCAGTTACTCAGAGAGTGTCTATGGCTACACCTTC; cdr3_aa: CASSYSESVYGYTF
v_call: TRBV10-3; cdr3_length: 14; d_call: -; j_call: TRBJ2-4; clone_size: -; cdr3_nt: TGTGCCATCAGTGACCTACAGGGTGAGGACATTCAGTACTTC; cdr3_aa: CAISDLQGEDIQYF
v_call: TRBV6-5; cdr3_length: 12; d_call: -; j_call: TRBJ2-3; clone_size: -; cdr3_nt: TGTGCCAGCAGTTACAACACAGATACGCAGTATTTT; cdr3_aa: CASSYNTDTQYF
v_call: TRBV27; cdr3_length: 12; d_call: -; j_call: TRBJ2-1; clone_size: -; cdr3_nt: TGTGCCAGCAGTCGCGGCCAGGATGAGCAGTTCTTC; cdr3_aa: CASSRGQDEQFF
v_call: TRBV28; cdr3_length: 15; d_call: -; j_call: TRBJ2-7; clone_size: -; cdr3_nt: TGTGCCAGCAGTTTTGGGGGGCGCCGTTACTACGAGCAGTACTTC; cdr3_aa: CASSFGGRRYYEQYF
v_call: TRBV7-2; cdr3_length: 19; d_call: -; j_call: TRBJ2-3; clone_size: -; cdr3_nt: TGTGCCAGCAGCTTAGTTGTCGGAGGGGGATGGGATGGCACAGATACGCAGTATTTT; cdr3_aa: CASSLVVGGGWDGTDTQYF
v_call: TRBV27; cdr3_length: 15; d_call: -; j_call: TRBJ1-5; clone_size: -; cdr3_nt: TGTGCCAGCAGTTTAAGGCAGGATGGGGAGCAGCCCCAGCATTTT; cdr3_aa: CASSLRQDGEQPQHF
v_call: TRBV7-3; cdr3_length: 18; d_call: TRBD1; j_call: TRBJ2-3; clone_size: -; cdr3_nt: TGTGCCAGCAGCTCCGAGGGACAGGAGGGATATAGCACAGATACGCAGTATTTT; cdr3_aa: CASSSEGQEGYSTDTQYF
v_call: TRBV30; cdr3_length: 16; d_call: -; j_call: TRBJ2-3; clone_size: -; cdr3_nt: TGTGCCTGGGCCGACGATCTAGCCACCCGCGCAGATACGCAGTATTTT; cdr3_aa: CAWADDLATRADTQYF
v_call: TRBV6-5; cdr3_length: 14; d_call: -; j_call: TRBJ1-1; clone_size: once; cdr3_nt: TGTGCCAGCAGTTACTTAGCGGGTCGGACTGAAGCTTTCTTT; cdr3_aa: CASSYLAGRTEAFF
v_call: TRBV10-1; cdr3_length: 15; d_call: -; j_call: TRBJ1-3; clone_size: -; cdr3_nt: TGCGCCGTCCTCCGGGCCCGGAGCTCTGGAAACACCATATATTTT; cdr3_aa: CAVLRARSSGNTIYF
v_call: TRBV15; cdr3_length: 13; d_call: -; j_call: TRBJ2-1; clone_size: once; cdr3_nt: TGTGCCACCAGTAGTCCCTATAGCAATGAGCAGTTCTTC; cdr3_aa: CATSSPYSNEQFF
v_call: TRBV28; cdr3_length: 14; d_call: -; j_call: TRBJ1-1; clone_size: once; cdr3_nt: TGTGCCAGCAGTTTGGTCGAGGGAGACACTGAAGCTTTCTTT; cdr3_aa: CASSLVEGDTEAFF